One and the same sample provided the 2 T cell receptor beta chains below, sequenced in a study of blood T cells in healthy people across ages. A sample-barcoded 5' primer and a J-beta primer mix were used in a second PCR of roughly 7 to 12 cycles. TCRdb ran MiXCR on the 5' RACE reads and lists one entry per CDR3 protein. The repertoire holds around 1,500,000 distinct CDR3 sequences, with around 39% as singletons. Source material: blood. These receptors all come from a woman aged 18-35 years in good health.

Ten or more counts support this clonotype. The CDR3 region is CATDRGQGYNEQFF. The CDR3 coding sequence is TGTGCCACCGATAGGGGACAGGGATACAATGAGCAGTTCTTC. V is TRBV7-9 and J is TRBJ2-1; TRBD1 matches at 9 bases. V lost 10 bases to trimming and J lost 4 bases; unmatched junction nucleotides: 8. This CDR3 contains 14 residues. Germline V CDR1 and CDR2: SEHNR, FQNEAQ (reference sequence).

This clonotype showed up just a few times. The gene calls are TRBV7-2 and TRBJ1-2; 7 bases are shared with TRBD1. V dropped 4 bases and J dropped 1; count of bases not matched to a gene: 12. CDR1 is SGHTA and CDR2 is FQGNSA in the germline V gene. The CDR3 has 17 residues. In DNA form, the CDR3 reads TGTGCCAGCAGCTCCTCCCGGTCCGGGACAGATAACTATGGCTACACCTTC. Protein product: CASSSSRSGTDNYGYTF.